One sample yielded the 21 T cell receptor beta chains listed below, sequenced in a study of control samples from healthy donors and cancer patients. Profiled with immunoSEQ multiplex PCR; TCRdb holds only in-frame clones, not every one. The sample yields tens of thousands of clones, roughly 92% seen once. Sequenced: PBMCs. The source of these receptors is a man aged 30 to 39 with colorectal cancer.

V usage is TRBV7-9 and J usage is TRBJ2-1, with TRBD2 as a possible D gene (5 bases). CDR3 length equals 14 residues. Germline values: CDR1 SEHNR, CDR2 FQNEAQ (reference sequence). V was pared by 5 bases and J by 4 bases, with 12 bases between. The chain's CDR3 is CASSRESGYNEQFF. Written as DNA, the CDR3 is TGTGCCAGCAGCCGAGAGTCGGGATACAATGAGCAGTTCTTC. Full variable domain (remainder filled in from reference TRBV7-9 and TRBJ2-1): DTGVSQNPRHKITKRGQNVTFRCDPISEHNRLYWYRQTLGQGPEFLTYFQNEAQLEKSRLLSDRFSAERPKGSFSTLEIQRTEQGDSAMYLCASSRESGYNEQFFGPGTRLTVL.

This rearrangement joins TRBV6-5 to TRBJ2-2; a weak D match, TRBD1 (6 bases). CDR1 MNHEY and CDR2 SVGAGI come from the germline V gene. The ends were cut back, 6 bases at V and 5 bases at J, with 13 bases in the middle. The CDR3 spans 14 residues. CDR3 region: CASRRTVPTGELFF. Here the CDR3 DNA reads TGTGCCAGCAGGCGGACAGTACCGACCGGGGAGCTGTTTTTT.

This clone was picked up a small number of times. The genes are TRBV4-3 and TRBJ2-7, with D unresolved. The germline V and J ends were trimmed by 2 bases and 0 bases, with 11 bases remaining between them. The V gene's germline CDR1 is LGHNA and CDR2 YSLEER. The length of the CDR3 is 15 residues. The CDR3, as DNA: TGCGCCAGCAGCCAAAAGTGGGCAGACTCCTACGAGCAGTACTTC. Protein sequence: CASSQKWADSYEQYF.

The chain employs TRBV30 and TRBJ1-2; TRBD1 is a possible D gene (6 bases). V was cut by 8 bases and J by 4 bases, with 26 bases left in between. The CDR3 sequence is 16 residues long. Per the germline V gene, CDR1 is GTSNPN and CDR2 is SVGIG (reference sequence). CDR3 DNA sequence: TGTGCCGCACGACCCACGGGGGGCAGTCGGGGCTATGGCTACACCTTC. Residues: CAARPTGGSRGYGYTF.

V gene TRBV5-6 combines with J gene TRBJ1-2; D is unresolved. The CDR3 has 12 residues. Germline CDR1 SGHDT, CDR2 YYEEEE. V was pared by 4 bases and J by 4 bases, with 8 bases between. The CDR3 DNA reads TGTGCCAGCAGCGGCGGGAGCTATGGCTACACCTTC. It specifies CASSGGSYGYTF.

The rearrangement joins TRBV7-8 to TRBJ1-2; D is undetermined. This CDR3 contains 15 residues. V lost 0 bases and J lost 4, with 12 bases in between. In germline, CDR1 is SGHVS, CDR2 FQNEAQ. The DNA for the CDR3 is TGTGCCAGCAGCTTAGCCGGTCGAACTATCTATGGCTACACCTTC. Residues: CASSLAGRTIYGYTF. Filled out from reference TRBV7-8 and TRBJ1-2, the complete variable domain reads GAGVSQSPRYKVAKRGQDVALRCDPISGHVSLFWYQQALGQGPEFLTYFQNEAQLDKSGLPSDRFFAERPEGSVSTLKIQRTQQEDSAVYLCASSLAGRTIYGYTFGSGTRLTVV.

The rearrangement joins TRBV7-2 to TRBJ1-3; D remains unclear. Germline V gene sequence: CDR1 SGHTA, CDR2 FQGNSA. This CDR3 contains 13 residues. V lost 3 bases, J lost 0 bases, and 3 bases lay in between. The CDR3 DNA reads as TGTGCCAGCAGCTTCCCCTCTGGAAACACCATATATTTT. Its protein is CASSFPSGNTIYF.

This chain links TRBV3-1 (or the pseudogene TRBV3-2) with TRBJ1-6; possibly TRBD1 for D (5 bases). Trimming took 3 bases from V and 7 from J, leaving 13 bases between them. The germline V gene has CDR1 LGHDT and CDR2 YNNKEL (reference sequence). The CDR3 runs 15 residues. The CDR3 reads CASSQTPGSNSPLHF. The CDR3 DNA follows: TGTGCCAGCAGCCAGACCCCAGGGTCGAATTCACCCCTCCACTTT.

The chain couples TRBV15 to TRBJ2-2; D possibly corresponds to TRBD1 (5 bases). The CDR3 has 13 amino acids. Trimming removed 8 bases from V and 1 base from J, with 8 bases in between. CDR1 LNHNV and CDR2 YYDKDF come from the germline V gene (reference sequence). The CDR3 DNA reads as TGTGCCACCGGAGACAGGAACACCGGGGAGCTGTTTTTT. Translating gives CATGDRNTGELFF. Variable domain in full (rest from reference TRBV15 and TRBJ2-2): DAMVIQNPRYQVTQFGKPVTLSCSQTLNHNVMYWYQQKSSQAPKLLFHYYDKDFNNEADTPDNFQSRRPNTSFCFLDIRSPGLGDTAMYLCATGDRNTGELFFGEGSRLTVL.

This chain links TRBV6-5 with TRBJ2-2, with 11 bases matching TRBD1. The CDR3 totals 15 residues. V gave up 6 bases and J gave up 6 bases; unmatched junction bases: 6. The germline V gene encodes CDR1 MNHEY and CDR2 SVGAGI. The CDR3 spells CASRVGQGAAGELFF. CDR3 nucleotides: TGTGCCAGCAGAGTAGGACAGGGGGCTGCCGGGGAGCTGTTTTTT.

The rearrangement joins TRBV5-4 to TRBJ1-4; D uncertain. The CDR3 extends over 11 amino acids. Germline values: CDR1 SGHNT, CDR2 YYREEE (reference sequence). V was clipped by 0 bases and J by 10 bases, with 4 bases between them. The CDR3 sequence is CASSLGGKLFF. The CDR3 DNA is TGTGCCAGCAGCTTGGGCGGAAAACTGTTTTTT.

The chain has TRBV19 and TRBJ2-1; 10 bases match TRBD2. The V and J ends lost 7 bases and 5 bases, in that order; junction bases with no gene match: 11. The CDR3 spans 16 residues. Germline V gene sequence: CDR1 LNHDA, CDR2 SQIVND (reference sequence). CDR3 in DNA: TGTGCCAGTACAAACCCCCAGCGGGGGGGGAACAATGAGCAGTTCTTC. Its protein product is CASTNPQRGGNNEQFF.

The J gene is TRBJ1-1, the V gene TRBV10-1; unclear D gene. The CDR3 is 13 amino acids. Trimming stripped 8 bases from V and 2 bases from J, with 12 bases between. Germline V gene lookup returns CDR1 WNHNN and CDR2 SYGVQD (reference sequence). Here the CDR3 reads CASQGTANTEAFF. CDR3 nucleotide sequence: TGCGCCAGCCAAGGAACAGCAAACACTGAAGCTTTCTTT.

The chain carries TRBV5-6 and TRBJ1-6, with a weak D call TRBD1 (5 bases). The CDR3 length is 15 residues. V lost 3 bases and J 0 bases, leaving 7 bases between the germline ends. In germline, CDR1 is SGHDT, CDR2 YYEEEE. The chain's CDR3 is CASSWGGSYNSPLHF. The CDR3 DNA is TGTGCCAGCAGCTGGGGGGGCTCCTATAATTCACCCCTCCACTTT.

V usage is TRBV7-9 and J usage is TRBJ2-7; 7 positions match TRBD2. CDR1 and CDR2 (germline): SEHNR, FQNEAQ (reference sequence). The ends lost 4 bases at V and 2 bases at J; junction bases unmatched: 11. The CDR3 runs 16 residues. CDR3 sequence reads: CASSSDRSGAAYEQYF. The CDR3 DNA reads TGTGCCAGCAGCTCCGATAGGAGCGGGGCGGCCTACGAGCAGTACTTC.

This rearrangement joins TRBV20-1 to TRBJ2-4; a weak D match, TRBD1 (6 bases). CDR3 length: 15 residues. Germline loops: CDR1 DFQATT, CDR2 SNEGSKA (reference sequence). Deletions cut 3 bases from V and 0 bases from J, with 12 bases between. The CDR3 here is CSASTGLLAKNIQYF. CDR3 bases: TGCAGTGCTAGTACAGGGCTGCTAGCCAAAAACATTCAGTACTTC.

The CDR3 DNA is TGTGCCAGCAGCCAATACTGGGACACGGATTACGAGCAGTACTTC. It specifies CASSQYWDTDYEQYF. This rearrangement joins TRBV3-1 (or the pseudogene TRBV3-2) to TRBJ2-7; tentatively, D is TRBD1 (6 bases). Germline V lookup: CDR1 LGHDT, CDR2 YNNKEL (reference sequence). This CDR3 has 15 residues. V was shortened by 2 bases and J by 4 bases, with 15 bases between the two germline ends.

The chain uses TRBV7-2 and TRBJ2-2; D gene unclear. CDR1 is SGHTA and CDR2 is FQGNSA in the germline V gene. V was trimmed by 1 base and J by 2 bases, leaving 14 bases between them. The CDR3 runs to 17 residues. The CDR3 region is CASSLGLWKGNTGELFF. The CDR3 DNA reads TGTGCCAGCAGCTTAGGTCTATGGAAGGGAAACACCGGGGAGCTGTTTTTT.

The chain is built from TRBV7-2 and TRBJ2-3; D uncertain. V gave up 4 bases and J gave up 6 bases, with 8 bases separating them. The CDR3 sequence is 12 residues long. Germline CDR1 is SGHTA and CDR2 is FQGNSA. DNA of the CDR3: TGTGCCAGCAGCTCCCCCCCGGATACGCAGTATTTT. Its protein is CASSSPPDTQYF.

V usage is TRBV12-3 or TRBV12-4 and J usage is TRBJ1-5; 7 nucleotides agree with TRBD1. CDR3 size: 13 residues. The J segment lost 6 bases and the V segment lost 3 bases, leaving 2 bases of the junction unmatched. The CDR3 protein is CASSLGQPQPQHF. The CDR3 DNA reads as TGTGCCAGCAGTTTGGGACAGCCTCAGCCCCAGCATTTT.

The chain couples TRBV4-1 to TRBJ2-5; possibly TRBD1 or TRBD2 for D (5 bases each). The V gene lost 0 bases and the J gene lost 11 bases, with 16 bases spanning the gap. CDR1 and CDR2 (germline): MGHRA, YSYEKL. This CDR3 spans 14 amino acids. The CDR3 protein is CASSQDRGPTLQYF. CDR3 DNA: TGCGCCAGCAGCCAAGATCGGGGCCCAACTCTACAGTACTTC.